This TCR beta chain was sequenced for a study of spatial heterogeneity in lung cancer. Overall study context: Each unique TCR and UMI combination was seen more than ten times on average in raw reads. Study-wide results and limits: Relative to follow-up, resection was when ubiquitous expanded tumor TCRs appeared more in blood.

This clonotype was counted ten times or more. Its antigen is still unknown. Sequence at one end of the junction differs from germline and may be a read error. The library protocol tagged each TCR cDNA with a unique molecular identifier. TCRdb processed the 5' RACE reads anew with MiXCR; each CDR3 protein has one entry. The table lists just under 40,000 distinct CDR3 sequences, less than 6% of them singletons. Documented time point: sample taken at primary tumor resection. Unsorted tumor, nontumor lung tissue or cryopreserved PBMC supplied the whole RNA. The donors, roughly 70 patients with untreated early-stage non-small cell lung cancer, provided the samples. Per the germline V gene, CDR1 is ENHRY and CDR2 is SYGVKD. This CDR3 has 13 amino acids.

The chain couples TRBV10-3 to TRBJ2-1; possible D gene TRBD1, 5 bases. The sample here was PBMCs, taken at surgery. The sequence derives from a male donor with early-stage non-small cell lung cancer. CDR3 in amino acids: CAVRAPLYNEQFF. Written as DNA, the CDR3 is TGTGCCGTCAGGGCGCCCCTTTACAATGAGCAGTTCTTC.